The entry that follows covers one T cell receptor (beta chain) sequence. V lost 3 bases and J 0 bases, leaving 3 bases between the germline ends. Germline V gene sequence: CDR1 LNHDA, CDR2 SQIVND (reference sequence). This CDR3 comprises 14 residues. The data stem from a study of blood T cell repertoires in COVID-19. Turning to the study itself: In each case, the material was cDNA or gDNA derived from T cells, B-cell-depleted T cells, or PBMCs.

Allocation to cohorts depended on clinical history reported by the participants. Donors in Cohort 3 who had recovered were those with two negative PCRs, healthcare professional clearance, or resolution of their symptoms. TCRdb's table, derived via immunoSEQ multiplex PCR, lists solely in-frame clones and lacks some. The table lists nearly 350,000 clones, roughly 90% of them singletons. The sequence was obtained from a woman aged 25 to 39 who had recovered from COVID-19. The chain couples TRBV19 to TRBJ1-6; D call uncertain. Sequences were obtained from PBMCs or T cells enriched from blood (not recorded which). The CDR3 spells CASSMSSYNSPLHF. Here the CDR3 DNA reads TGTGCCAGTAGTATGAGCTCCTATAATTCACCCCTCCACTTT.